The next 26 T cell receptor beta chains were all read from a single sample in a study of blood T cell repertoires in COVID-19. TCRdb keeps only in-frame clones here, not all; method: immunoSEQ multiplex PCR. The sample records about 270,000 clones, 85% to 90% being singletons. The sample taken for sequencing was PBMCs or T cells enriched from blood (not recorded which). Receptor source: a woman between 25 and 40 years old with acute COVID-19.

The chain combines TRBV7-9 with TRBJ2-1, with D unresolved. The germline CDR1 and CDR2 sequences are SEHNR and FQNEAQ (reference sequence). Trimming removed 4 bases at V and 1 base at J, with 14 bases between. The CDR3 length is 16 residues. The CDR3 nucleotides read TGTGCCAGCAGCTCCCCCCGGAGTAATTCCTACAATGAGCAGTTCTTC. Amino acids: CASSSPRSNSYNEQFF.

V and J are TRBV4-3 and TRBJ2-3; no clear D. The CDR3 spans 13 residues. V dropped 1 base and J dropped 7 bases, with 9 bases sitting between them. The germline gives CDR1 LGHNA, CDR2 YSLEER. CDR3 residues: CASSQGFVNTQYF. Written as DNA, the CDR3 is TGCGCCAGCAGCCAAGGTTTTGTAAATACGCAGTATTTT.

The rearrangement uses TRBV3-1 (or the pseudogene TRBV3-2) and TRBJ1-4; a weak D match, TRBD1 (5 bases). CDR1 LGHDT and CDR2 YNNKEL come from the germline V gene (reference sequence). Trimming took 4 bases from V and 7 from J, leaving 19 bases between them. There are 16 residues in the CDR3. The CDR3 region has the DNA TGTGCCAGCAGCCCGGGCCAGACGGGGGAGCGTGAAAAACTGTTTTTT. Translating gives CASSPGQTGEREKLFF.

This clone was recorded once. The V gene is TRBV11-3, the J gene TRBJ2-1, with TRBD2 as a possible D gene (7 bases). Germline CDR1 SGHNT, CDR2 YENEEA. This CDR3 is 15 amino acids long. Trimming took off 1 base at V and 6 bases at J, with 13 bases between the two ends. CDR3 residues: CASSLGTGGLNEQFF. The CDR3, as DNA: TGTGCCAGCAGCTTAGGAACCGGGGGGCTCAATGAGCAGTTCTTC.

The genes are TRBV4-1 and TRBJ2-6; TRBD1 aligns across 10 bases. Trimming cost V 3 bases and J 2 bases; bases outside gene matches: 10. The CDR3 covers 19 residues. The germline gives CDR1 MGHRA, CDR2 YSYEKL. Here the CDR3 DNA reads TGCGCCAGCAGCCATACCGGGACAGGGGATTTTGCTGGGGCCAACGTCCTGACTTTC. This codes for CASSHTGTGDFAGANVLTF.

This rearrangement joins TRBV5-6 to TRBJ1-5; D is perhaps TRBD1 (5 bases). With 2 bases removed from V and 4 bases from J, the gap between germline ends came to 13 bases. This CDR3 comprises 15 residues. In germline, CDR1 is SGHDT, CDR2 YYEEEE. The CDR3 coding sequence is TGTGCCAGCAGCTTCGGGCACAGGATGAATCAGCCCCAGCATTTT. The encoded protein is CASSFGHRMNQPQHF.

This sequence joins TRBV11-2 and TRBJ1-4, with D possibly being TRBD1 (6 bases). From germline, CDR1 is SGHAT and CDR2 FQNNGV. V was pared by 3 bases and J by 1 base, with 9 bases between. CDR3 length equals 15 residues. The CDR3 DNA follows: TGTGCCAGCAGCTTCTTAGGGGGAACTAATGAAAAACTGTTTTTT. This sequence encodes CASSFLGGTNEKLFF.

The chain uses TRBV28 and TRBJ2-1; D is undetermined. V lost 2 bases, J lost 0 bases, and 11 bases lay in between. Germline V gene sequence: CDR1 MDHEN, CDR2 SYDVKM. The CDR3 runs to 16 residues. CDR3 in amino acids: CASSLAEQDSYNEQFF. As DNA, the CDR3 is TGTGCCAGCAGTTTAGCCGAGCAAGACTCCTACAATGAGCAGTTCTTC.

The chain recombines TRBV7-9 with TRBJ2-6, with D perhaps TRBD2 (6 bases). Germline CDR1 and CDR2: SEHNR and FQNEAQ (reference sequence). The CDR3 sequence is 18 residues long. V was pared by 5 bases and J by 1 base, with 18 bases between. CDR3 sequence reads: CASSPPSGEGSGANVLTF. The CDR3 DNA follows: TGTGCCAGCAGCCCCCCTTCGGGGGAAGGGTCTGGGGCCAACGTCCTGACTTTC.

As DNA, the CDR3 is TGTGCCAGCAGCTTAGACGACAGAGGGAACACTGAAGCTTTCTTT. Protein sequence: CASSLDDRGNTEAFF. The chain uses TRBV11-1 and TRBJ1-1, with D perhaps matching TRBD1 (5 bases). The CDR3 is 15 amino acids. Germline V lookup: CDR1 SGHAT, CDR2 FQDESV (reference sequence). Trimming removed 1 base at V and 1 base at J, with 10 bases between. The variable domain in full, with the rest retrieved from reference TRBV11-1 and TRBJ1-1, is EAEVAQSPRYKITEKSQAVAFWCDPISGHATLYWYRQILGQGPELLVQFQDESVVDDSQLPKDRFSAERLKGVDSTLKIQPAELGDSAMYLCASSLDDRGNTEAFFGQGTRLTVV.

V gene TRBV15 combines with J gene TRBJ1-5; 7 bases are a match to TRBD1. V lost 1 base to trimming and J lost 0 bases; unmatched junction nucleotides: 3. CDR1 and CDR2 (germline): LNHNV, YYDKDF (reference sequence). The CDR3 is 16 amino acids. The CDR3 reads CATSRGGTDSNQPQHF. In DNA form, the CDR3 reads TGTGCCACCAGCAGAGGTGGGACAGATAGCAATCAGCCCCAGCATTTT.

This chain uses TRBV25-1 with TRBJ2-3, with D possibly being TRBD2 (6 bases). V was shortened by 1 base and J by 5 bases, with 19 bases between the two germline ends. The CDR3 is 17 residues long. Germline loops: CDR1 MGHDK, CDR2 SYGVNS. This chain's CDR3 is CASSESRGLLAGDTQYF. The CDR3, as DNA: TGTGCCAGCAGTGAATCTAGGGGCTTACTAGCAGGAGATACGCAGTATTTT.

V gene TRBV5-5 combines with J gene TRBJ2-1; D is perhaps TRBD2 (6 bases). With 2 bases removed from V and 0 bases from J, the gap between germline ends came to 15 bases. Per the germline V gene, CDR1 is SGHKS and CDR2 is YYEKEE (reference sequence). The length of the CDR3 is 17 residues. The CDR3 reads CASSFSVAVNSYNEQFF. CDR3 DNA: TGTGCCAGCAGCTTTTCCGTAGCGGTAAACTCCTACAATGAGCAGTTCTTC.

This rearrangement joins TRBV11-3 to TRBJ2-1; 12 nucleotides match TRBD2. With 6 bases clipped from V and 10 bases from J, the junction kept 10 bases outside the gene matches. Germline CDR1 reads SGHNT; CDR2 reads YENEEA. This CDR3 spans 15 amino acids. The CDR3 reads CASSSGTSGSKEQFF. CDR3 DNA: TGTGCCAGCAGTTCCGGGACTAGCGGGTCAAAGGAGCAGTTCTTC. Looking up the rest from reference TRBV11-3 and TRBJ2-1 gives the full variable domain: EAGVVQSPRYKIIEKKQPVAFWCNPISGHNTLYWYLQNLGQGPELLIRYENEEAVDDSQLPKDRFSAERLKGVDSTLKIQPAELGDSAVYLCASSSGTSGSKEQFFGPGTRLTVL.

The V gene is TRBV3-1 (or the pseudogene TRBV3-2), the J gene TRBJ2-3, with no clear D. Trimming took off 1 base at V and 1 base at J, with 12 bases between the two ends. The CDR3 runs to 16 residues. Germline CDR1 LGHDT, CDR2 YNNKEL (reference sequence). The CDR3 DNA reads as TGTGCCAGCAGCCAAGTTTCTAGGTCGGGCACAGATACGCAGTATTTT. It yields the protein CASSQVSRSGTDTQYF.

This chain's CDR3 is CASSLSSGGIGEQYF. CDR3 nucleotide sequence: TGCGCCAGCAGCTTATCGTCAGGGGGCATCGGCGAGCAGTACTTC. The chain is built from TRBV5-1 and TRBJ2-7; 8 bases agree with TRBD1. V lost 2 bases, J lost 6 bases, and 10 bases stayed unmatched. CDR1 and CDR2 (germline): SGHRS, YFSETQ. The CDR3 runs 15 residues.

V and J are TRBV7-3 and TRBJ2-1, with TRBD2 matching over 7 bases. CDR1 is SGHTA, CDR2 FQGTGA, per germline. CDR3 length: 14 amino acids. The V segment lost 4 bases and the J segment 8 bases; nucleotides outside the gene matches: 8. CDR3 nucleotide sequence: TGTGCCAGCAGCTCCGGGGGAGGGCCATATGAGCAGTTCTTC. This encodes CASSSGGGPYEQFF.

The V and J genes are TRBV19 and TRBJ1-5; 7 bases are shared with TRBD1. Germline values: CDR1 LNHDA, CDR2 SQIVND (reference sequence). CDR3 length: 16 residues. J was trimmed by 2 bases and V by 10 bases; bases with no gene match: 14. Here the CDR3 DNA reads TGTGCCACCCGGGACAGAATTTTCATCGGCAATCAGCCCCAGCATTTT. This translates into CATRDRIFIGNQPQHF.

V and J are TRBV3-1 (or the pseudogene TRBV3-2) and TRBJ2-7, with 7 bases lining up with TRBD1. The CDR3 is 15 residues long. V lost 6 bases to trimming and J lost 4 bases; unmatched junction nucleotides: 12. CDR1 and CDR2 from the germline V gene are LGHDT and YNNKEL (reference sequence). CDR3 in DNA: TGTGCCAGCAGTTCCACAGGGGCATTGAATTACGAGCAGTACTTC. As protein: CASSSTGALNYEQYF.

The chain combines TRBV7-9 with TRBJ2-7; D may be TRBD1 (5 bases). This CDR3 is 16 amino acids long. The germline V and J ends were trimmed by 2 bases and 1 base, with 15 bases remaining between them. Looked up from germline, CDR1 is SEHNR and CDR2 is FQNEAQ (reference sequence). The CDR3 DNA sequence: TGTGCCAGCAGCTTACTGATGAAAGGGGATTCCTACGAGCAGTACTTC. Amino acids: CASSLLMKGDSYEQYF.

This chain's CDR3 is CASSLVPSGIQETQYF. CDR3 coding DNA: TGTGCCAGCAGCTTAGTCCCTAGCGGGATACAAGAGACCCAGTACTTC. The J gene is TRBJ2-5, the V gene TRBV7-9; 9 bases line up with TRBD2. Losses at the gene ends were 1 base for V and 2 bases for J; bases not matched to a gene: 5. Germline assignment: CDR1 SEHNR and CDR2 FQNEAQ (reference sequence). CDR3 length: 16 amino acids. The full variable domain, its missing parts supplied by reference TRBV7-9 and TRBJ2-5, is DTGVSQNPRHKITKRGQNVTFRCDPISEHNRLYWYRQTLGQGPEFLTYFQNEAQLEKSRLLSDRFSAERPKGSFSTLEIQRTEQGDSAMYLCASSLVPSGIQETQYFGPGTRLLVL.

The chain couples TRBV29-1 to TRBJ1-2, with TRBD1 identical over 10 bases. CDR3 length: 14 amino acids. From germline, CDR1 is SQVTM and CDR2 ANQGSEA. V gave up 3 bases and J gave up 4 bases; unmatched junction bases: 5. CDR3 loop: CSVEGTGAGYGYTF. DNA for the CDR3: TGCAGCGTTGAGGGGACAGGGGCAGGCTATGGCTACACCTTC. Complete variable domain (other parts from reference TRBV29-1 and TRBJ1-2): SAVISQKPSRDICQRGTSLTIQCQVDSQVTMMFWYRQQPGQSLTLIATANQGSEATYESGFVIDKFPISRPNLTFSTLTVSNMSPEDSSIYLCSVEGTGAGYGYTFGSGTRLTVV.

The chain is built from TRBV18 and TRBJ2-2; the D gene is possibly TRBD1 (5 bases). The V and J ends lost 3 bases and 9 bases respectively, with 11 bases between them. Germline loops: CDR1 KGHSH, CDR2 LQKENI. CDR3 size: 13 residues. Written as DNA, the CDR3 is TGTGCCAGCTCACCGCCCGACAGCTGGGAGCTGTTTTTT. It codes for CASSPPDSWELFF.

The chain's CDR3 is CATGLAGGGELFF. For the CDR3, the DNA is TGTGCCACCGGACTAGCGGGCGGCGGGGAGCTGTTTTTT. The chain links TRBV24-1 to TRBJ2-2; 11 positions match TRBD2. J was trimmed by 7 bases and V by 9 bases; bases with no gene match: 3. Germline V gives CDR1 KGHDR, CDR2 SFDVKD. The CDR3 covers 13 residues.

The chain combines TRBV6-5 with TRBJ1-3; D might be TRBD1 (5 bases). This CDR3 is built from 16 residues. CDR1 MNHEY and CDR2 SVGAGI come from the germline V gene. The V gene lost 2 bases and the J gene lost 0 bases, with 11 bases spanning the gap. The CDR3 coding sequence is TGTGCCAGCAGTTACGGGGCGGGGACCTCTGGAAACACCATATATTTT. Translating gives CASSYGAGTSGNTIYF.

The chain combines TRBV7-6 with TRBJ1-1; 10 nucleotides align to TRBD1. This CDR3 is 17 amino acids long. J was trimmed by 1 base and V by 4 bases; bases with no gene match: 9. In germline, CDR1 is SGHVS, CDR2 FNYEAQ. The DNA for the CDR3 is TGTGCCAGCAGCTCACGACAGGGGGCAAGAGGGAACACTGAAGCTTTCTTT. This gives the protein CASSSRQGARGNTEAFF.